The 8 T cell receptor beta chains below were found in one sample sequenced in a study of patients and donors after allogeneic stem cell transplantation. TCRdb reprocessed the RT-PCR reads via MiXCR and lists one record per CDR3 protein. Here the sample spans roughly 190,000 distinct CDR3 sequences, around two fifths being singletons. Source material: blood, either unsorted or a sorted T cell fraction (not recorded which). The receptors derive from a human donor who was either an allogeneic HSCT recipient or a stem cell or donor lymphocyte infusion donor (not recorded which). It is not recorded whose cells these are; they may come from a transplant donor.

J is TRBJ2-1 and V is TRBV5-6; D may correspond to TRBD1 or TRBD2 (5 bases each). CDR3 size: 16 residues. Looked up from germline, CDR1 is SGHDT and CDR2 is YYEEEE. Trimming shortened V by 2 bases and J by 5 bases, and 17 bases separated the two germline ends. As DNA, the CDR3 is TGTGCCAGCAGCTTCGGGACCGTCCGTTCCCACAATGAGCAGTTCTTC. The encoded protein is CASSFGTVRSHNEQFF.

About this clonotype itself: One end of the junction is discordant with germline, which a read error may explain. This chain uses TRBV20-1 with TRBJ2-1; no definite D call. The CDR3 totals 15 residues. CDR1 and CDR2 from the germline V gene are DFQATT and SNEGSKA (reference sequence). Here the CDR3 DNA reads TGCAGTGCAAGAGGAGACAAAAGCTCCTACAATGAGCAGTTCTTC. This sequence encodes CSARGDKSSYNEQFF.

This clonotype has just a few counts. This chain links TRBV28 with TRBJ1-1; 7 nucleotides agree with TRBD1. CDR1 MDHEN and CDR2 SYDVKM come from the germline V gene. The CDR3 runs 13 residues. J was trimmed by 6 bases and V by 6 bases; bases with no gene match: 7. CDR3 loop: CASSFRGLPEAFF. CDR3 bases: TGTGCCAGCAGCTTTAGGGGGCTTCCTGAAGCTTTCTTT.

The sample holds one count of this clonotype. The chain couples TRBV5-1 to TRBJ2-7; 8 bases line up with TRBD1. With V trimmed by 4 bases and J by 6 bases, 9 bases remained unmatched. The CDR3 consists of 14 residues. In germline, CDR1 is SGHRS, CDR2 YFSETQ. This chain's CDR3 is CASSLDRGGGEQYF. As DNA, the CDR3 is TGCGCCAGCAGCCTCGACAGGGGAGGCGGCGAGCAGTACTTC.

CDR3 sequence reads: CASSLFGPGNSGNTIYF. Written as DNA, the CDR3 is TGTGCCAGCAGTTTATTCGGCCCGGGGAACTCTGGAAACACCATATATTTT. This chain joins TRBV27 and TRBJ1-3; D remains unclear. Between the trimmed V and J ends, which lost 1 base and 0 bases, there was a span of 13 bases. Germline CDR1 reads MNHEY; CDR2 reads SMNVEV (reference sequence). The CDR3 runs 17 residues.

V gene TRBV29-1 combines with J gene TRBJ1-2, with D hard to call. V was trimmed by 1 base and J by 5 bases, leaving 8 bases between them. CDR1 and CDR2 from the germline V gene are SQVTM and ANQGSEA. This CDR3 region has 12 residues. DNA for the CDR3: TGCAGCGTTGAAGGGCAGACTTATGGCTACACCTTC. Protein product: CSVEGQTYGYTF.

J is TRBJ2-7 and V is TRBV9, with 8 bases matching TRBD2. Trimming at V came to 2 bases and at J to 1 base, leaving 8 bases not matched to a gene. The germline gives CDR1 SGDLS, CDR2 YYNGEE. This CDR3 is built from 16 residues. The DNA for the CDR3 is TGTGCCAGCAGCGTCGCAGCGGGAGTGTCGTCCTACGAGCAGTACTTC. Translating it yields CASSVAAGVSSYEQYF.

The chain is built from TRBV4-1 and TRBJ1-4; D perhaps matches TRBD1 (5 bases). CDR1 and CDR2 (germline): MGHRA, YSYEKL. V dropped 2 bases and J dropped 8 bases, with 15 bases sitting between them. The CDR3 sequence is 15 residues long. The DNA for the CDR3 is TGCGCCAGCAGCCAACCTCCAGGGATGGAAGAAAAACTGTTTTTT. Translating gives CASSQPPGMEEKLFF.